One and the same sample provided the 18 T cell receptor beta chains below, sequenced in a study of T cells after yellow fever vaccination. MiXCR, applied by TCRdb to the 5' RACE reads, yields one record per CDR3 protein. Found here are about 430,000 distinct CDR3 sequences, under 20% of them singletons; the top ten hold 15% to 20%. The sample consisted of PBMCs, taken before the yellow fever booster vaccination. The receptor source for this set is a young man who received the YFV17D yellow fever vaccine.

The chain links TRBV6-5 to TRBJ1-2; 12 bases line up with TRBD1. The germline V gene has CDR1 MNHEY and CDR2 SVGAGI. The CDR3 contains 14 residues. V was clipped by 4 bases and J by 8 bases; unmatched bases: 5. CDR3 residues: CASSFLGTGGGYTF. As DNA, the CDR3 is TGTGCCAGCAGTTTCCTCGGGACAGGGGGCGGCTACACCTTC.

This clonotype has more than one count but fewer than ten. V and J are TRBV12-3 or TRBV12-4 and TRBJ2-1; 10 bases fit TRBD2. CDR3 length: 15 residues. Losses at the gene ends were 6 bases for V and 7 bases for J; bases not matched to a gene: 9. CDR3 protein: CASSLVLAGGNEQFF. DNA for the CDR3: TGTGCCAGCAGCCTCGTTTTAGCGGGGGGAAATGAGCAGTTCTTC.

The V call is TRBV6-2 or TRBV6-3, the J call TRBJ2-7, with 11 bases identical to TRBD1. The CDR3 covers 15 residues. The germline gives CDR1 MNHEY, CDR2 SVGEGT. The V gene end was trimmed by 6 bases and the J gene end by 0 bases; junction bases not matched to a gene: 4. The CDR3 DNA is TGTGCCAGCAGAACCGGGACAGGGGGCTCCTACGAGCAGTACTTC. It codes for CASRTGTGGSYEQYF.

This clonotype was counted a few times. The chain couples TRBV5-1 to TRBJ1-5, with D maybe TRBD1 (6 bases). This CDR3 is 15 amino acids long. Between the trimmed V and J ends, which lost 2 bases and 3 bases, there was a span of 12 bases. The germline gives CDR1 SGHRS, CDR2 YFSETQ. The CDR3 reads CASSLYAGDNQPQHF. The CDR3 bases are TGCGCCAGCAGCTTATACGCAGGGGACAATCAGCCCCAGCATTTT.

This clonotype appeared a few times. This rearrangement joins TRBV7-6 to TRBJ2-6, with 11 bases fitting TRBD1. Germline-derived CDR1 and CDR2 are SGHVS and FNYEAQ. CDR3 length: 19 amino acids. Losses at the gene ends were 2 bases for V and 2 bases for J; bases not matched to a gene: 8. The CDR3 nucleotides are TGTGCCAGCAGCTTACGGGACAGGGGGTCAAGGACTGGGGCCAACGTCCTGACTTTC. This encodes CASSLRDRGSRTGANVLTF.

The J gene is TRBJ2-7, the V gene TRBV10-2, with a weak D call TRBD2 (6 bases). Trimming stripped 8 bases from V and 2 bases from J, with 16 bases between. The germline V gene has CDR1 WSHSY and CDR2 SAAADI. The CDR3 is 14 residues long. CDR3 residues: CASGKPGLTYEQYF. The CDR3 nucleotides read TGCGCCAGCGGGAAGCCGGGACTTACCTACGAGCAGTACTTC.

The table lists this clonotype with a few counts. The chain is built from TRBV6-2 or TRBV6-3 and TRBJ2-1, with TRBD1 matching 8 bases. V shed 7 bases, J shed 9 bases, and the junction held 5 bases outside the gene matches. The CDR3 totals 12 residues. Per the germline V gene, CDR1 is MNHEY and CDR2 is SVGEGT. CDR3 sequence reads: CASTQGAGEQFF. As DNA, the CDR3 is TGTGCCAGCACCCAGGGGGCCGGTGAGCAGTTCTTC.

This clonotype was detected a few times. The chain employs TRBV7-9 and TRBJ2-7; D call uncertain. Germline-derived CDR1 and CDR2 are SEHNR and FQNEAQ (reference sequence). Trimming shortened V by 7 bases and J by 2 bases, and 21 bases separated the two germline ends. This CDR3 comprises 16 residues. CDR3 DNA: TGTGCCAGCACCGGATCCAACAGCGCCGATGCCTACGAGCAGTACTTC. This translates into CASTGSNSADAYEQYF.

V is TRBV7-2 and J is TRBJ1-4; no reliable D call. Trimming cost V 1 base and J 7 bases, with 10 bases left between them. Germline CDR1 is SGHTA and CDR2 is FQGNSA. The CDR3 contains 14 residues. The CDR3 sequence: CASSLDSRGEKLFF. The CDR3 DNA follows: TGTGCCAGCAGCTTAGACAGCCGCGGTGAAAAACTGTTTTTT.

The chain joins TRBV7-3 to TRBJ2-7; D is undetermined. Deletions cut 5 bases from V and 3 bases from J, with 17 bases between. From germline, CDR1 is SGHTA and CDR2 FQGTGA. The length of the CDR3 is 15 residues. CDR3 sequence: CASSPSKRLLYEQYV. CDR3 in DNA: TGTGCCAGCAGCCCATCAAAGAGGCTCCTCTACGAGCAGTACGTC.

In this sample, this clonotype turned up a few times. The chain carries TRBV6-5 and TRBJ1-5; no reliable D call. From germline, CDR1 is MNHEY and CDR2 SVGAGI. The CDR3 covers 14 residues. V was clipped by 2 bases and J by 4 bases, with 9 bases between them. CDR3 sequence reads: CASSYRPGNQPQHF. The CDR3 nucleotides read TGTGCCAGCAGTTACCGTCCTGGGAATCAGCCCCAGCATTTT.

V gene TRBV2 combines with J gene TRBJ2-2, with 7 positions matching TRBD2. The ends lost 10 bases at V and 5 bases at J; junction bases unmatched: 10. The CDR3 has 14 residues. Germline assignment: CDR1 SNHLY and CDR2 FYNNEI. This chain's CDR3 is CATIRRGRTGELFF. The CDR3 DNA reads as TGTGCCACCATTCGGCGGGGGAGGACCGGGGAGCTGTTTTTT.

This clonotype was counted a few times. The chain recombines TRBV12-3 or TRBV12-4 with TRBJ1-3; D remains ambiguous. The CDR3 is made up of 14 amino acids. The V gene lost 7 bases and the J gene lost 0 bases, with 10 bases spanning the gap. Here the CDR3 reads CASTRLASGNTIYF. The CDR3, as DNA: TGTGCCAGCACCCGACTAGCCTCTGGAAACACCATATATTTT.

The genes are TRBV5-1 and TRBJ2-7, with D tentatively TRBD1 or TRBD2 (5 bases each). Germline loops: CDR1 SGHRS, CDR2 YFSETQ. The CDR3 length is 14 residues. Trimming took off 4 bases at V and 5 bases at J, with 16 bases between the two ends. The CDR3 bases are TGCGCCAGCAGCGACGGGACGGCGGTCCACGAGCAGTACTTC. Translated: CASSDGTAVHEQYF.

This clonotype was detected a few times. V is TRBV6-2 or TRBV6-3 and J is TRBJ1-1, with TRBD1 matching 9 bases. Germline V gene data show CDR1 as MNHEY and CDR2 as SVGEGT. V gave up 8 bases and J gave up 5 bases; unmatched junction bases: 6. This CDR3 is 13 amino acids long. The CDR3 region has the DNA TGTGCCAGCCGACGACAGGGGGTGACTGAAGCTTTCTTT. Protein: CASRRQGVTEAFF.

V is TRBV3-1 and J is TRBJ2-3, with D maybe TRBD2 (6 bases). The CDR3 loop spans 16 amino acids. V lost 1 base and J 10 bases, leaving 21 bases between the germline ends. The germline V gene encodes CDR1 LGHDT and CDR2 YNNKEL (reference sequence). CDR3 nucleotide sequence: TGTGCCAGCAGCCAAGTATCCGGGGGAAGTGGCGTCTCGCAGTATTTT. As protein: CASSQVSGGSGVSQYF.

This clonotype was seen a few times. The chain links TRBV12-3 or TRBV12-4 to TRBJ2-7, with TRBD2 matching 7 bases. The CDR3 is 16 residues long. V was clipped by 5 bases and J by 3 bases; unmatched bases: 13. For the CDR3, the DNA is TGTGCCAGCAGTCAAACCCCAAGGGACTACAACTACGAGCAGTACTTC. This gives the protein CASSQTPRDYNYEQYF.

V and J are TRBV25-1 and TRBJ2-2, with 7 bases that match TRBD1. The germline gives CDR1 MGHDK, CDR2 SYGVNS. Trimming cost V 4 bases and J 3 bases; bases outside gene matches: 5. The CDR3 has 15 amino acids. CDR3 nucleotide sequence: TGTGCCAGCAGTGTAACAGGGGACCACACCGGGGAGCTGTTTTTT. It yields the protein CASSVTGDHTGELFF.